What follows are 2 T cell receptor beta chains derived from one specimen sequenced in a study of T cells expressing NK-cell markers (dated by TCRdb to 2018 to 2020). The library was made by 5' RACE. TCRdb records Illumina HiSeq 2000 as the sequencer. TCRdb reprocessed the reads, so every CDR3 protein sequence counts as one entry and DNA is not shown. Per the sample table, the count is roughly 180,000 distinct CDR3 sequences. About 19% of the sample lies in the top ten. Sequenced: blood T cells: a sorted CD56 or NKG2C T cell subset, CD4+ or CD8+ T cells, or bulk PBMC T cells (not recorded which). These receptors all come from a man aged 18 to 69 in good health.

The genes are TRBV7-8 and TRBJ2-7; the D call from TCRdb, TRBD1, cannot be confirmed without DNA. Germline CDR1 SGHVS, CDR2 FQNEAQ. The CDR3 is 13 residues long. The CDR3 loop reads CASSAGTPSEQYF.

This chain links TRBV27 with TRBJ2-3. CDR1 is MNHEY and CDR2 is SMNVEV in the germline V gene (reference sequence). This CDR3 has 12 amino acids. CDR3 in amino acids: CASSFGSGTQYF.